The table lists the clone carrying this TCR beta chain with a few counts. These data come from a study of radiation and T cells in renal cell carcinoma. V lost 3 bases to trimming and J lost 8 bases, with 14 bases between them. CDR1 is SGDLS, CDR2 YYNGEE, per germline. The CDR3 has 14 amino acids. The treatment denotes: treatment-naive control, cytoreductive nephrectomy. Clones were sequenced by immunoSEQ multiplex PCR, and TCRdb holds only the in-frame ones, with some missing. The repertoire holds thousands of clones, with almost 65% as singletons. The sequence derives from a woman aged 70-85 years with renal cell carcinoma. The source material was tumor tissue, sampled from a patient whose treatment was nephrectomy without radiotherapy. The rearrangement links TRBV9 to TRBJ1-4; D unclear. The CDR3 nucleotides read TGTGCCAGCAGCGAGGACCGGCTTGGGGAAAAACTGTTTTTT. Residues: CASSEDRLGEKLFF.